This TCR beta chain appears in the sequencing data of a study of cytomegalovirus exposure and HLA in healthy donors. Amplification used 60 Vbeta primers and 13 Jbeta primers. Sequencing was performed with immunoSEQ multiplex PCR; in TCRdb, only in-frame clones are kept and a portion is missing. The table has over 100,000 clones, 70% to 85% seen once. On this clone itself: Its antigen is not identified.

This CDR3 is built from 14 residues. With V trimmed by 6 bases and J by 2 bases, 5 bases remained unmatched. CDR1 is SGHDT and CDR2 is YYEEEE in the germline V gene. Points from the study as a whole: Cytomegalovirus status was reportedly diagnosed by the classifier with high specificity and sensitivity.

This receptor was taken from a female donor in good health and CMV-seronegative. J is TRBJ1-1 and V is TRBV5-6, with 9 bases identical to TRBD1. Sequences were obtained from PBMCs. CDR3 DNA: TGTGCCAGCATTACAGGGGGCGTAAACACTGAAGCTTTCTTT. As protein: CASITGGVNTEAFF.